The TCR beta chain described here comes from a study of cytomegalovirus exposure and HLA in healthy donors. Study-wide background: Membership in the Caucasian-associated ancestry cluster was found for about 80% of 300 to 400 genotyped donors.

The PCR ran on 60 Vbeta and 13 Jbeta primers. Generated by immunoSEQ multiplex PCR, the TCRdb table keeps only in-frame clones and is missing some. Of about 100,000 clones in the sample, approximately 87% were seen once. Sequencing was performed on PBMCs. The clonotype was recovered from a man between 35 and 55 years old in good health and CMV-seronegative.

CDR3 amino acids: CASSDGTWSYNEQFF. The CDR3 DNA follows: TGTGCCAGCAGTGACGGGACATGGTCCTACAATGAGCAGTTCTTC. The chain is built from TRBV2 and TRBJ2-1; D perhaps matches TRBD1 (6 bases). Germline CDR1 is SNHLY and CDR2 is FYNNEI. Between the trimmed V and J ends, which lost 3 bases and 1 base, there was a span of 10 bases. This CDR3 contains 15 residues. The whole variable domain, remainder taken from reference TRBV2 and TRBJ2-1, is EPEVTQTPSHQVTQMGQEVILRCVPISNHLYFYWYRQILGQKVEFLVSFYNNEISEKSEIFDDQFSVERPDGSNFTLKIRSTKLEDSAMYFCASSDGTWSYNEQFFGPGTRLTVL.